Reported below is one T cell receptor (beta chain). The antigen is undetermined. Oncomine TCR Beta short-read sequencing was applied to DNA from cultured CD4+ T cells. CD4+ T cells were cultured, and genomic DNA was extracted from them. TCRdb redid the calling of the PCR reads with MiXCR, one entry per CDR3 protein. The sample yields around 15,000 distinct CDR3 sequences, 57% seen once. This sample is drawn from a study of vaccination and CD4 T cells after COVID-19. The CDR3 extends over 16 amino acids. CDR1 SGHAT and CDR2 FQNNGV come from the germline V gene. Trimming removed 4 bases at V and 0 bases at J, with 15 bases between. Sample treatment: approximately 9-day PBMC culture with coronavirus spike peptide pools or control peptides (ViraFEST assay). TCR sequencing followed the expansion of antigen-specific T cells with peptide pools in ViraFEST.

This receptor was taken from a human donor who had recovered from COVID-19. Sequenced material: CD4+ T cells from blood, cultured in vitro. The V call is TRBV11-2, the J call TRBJ1-2, with no clear D. CDR3 sequence: CASSSQRGRPNYGYTF. In DNA, the CDR3 is TGTGCCAGCAGCTCCCAACGAGGCAGACCTAACTATGGCTACACCTTC.